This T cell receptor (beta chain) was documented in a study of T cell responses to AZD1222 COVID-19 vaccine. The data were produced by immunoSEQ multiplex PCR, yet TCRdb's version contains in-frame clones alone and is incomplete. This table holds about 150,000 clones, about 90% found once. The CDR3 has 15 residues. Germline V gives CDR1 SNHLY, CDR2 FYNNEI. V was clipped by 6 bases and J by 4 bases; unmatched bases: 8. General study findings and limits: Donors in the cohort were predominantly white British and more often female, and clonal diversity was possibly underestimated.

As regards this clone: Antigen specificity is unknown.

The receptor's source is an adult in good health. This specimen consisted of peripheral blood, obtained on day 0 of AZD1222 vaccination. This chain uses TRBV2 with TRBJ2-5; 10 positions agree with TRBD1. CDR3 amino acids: CASSADRGHAETQYF. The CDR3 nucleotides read TGTGCCAGCAGCGCCGACAGGGGGCATGCAGAGACCCAGTACTTC.